These 16 T cell receptor beta chains share one sample of origin, sequenced in a study of tissue T cells after allogeneic stem cell transplantation. Repertoires were generated with immunoSEQ multiplex PCR, while TCRdb's copy carries only in-frame clones and drops some. The profile shows around 730 clones, under 55% of them singletons. Sample: rectal tissue, taken at autopsy. These receptors originate from a female patient between 40 and 75 years old with steroid-refractory graft-versus-host disease after an allogeneic stem cell transplant. Some T cells could come from the graft donor.

The chain is built from TRBV5-5 and TRBJ2-1, with D perhaps TRBD2 (6 bases). The CDR3 sequence is 16 residues long. V lost 4 bases and J lost 2, with 16 bases in between. CDR1 is SGHKS and CDR2 is YYEKEE in the germline V gene (reference sequence). The CDR3 coding sequence is TGTGCCAGCAGCCCACTTCGGGAGAAAGCCTACAATGAGCAGTTCTTC. Its translation: CASSPLREKAYNEQFF.

V is TRBV5-1 and J is TRBJ2-1; possible D gene TRBD1, 5 bases. Germline V CDR1 and CDR2: SGHRS, YFSETQ. The CDR3 is made up of 16 amino acids. Deletions cut 6 bases from V and 1 base from J, with 17 bases between. CDR3 DNA: TGCGCCAGCAAATCGACAGTAGCTATGTCCTACAATGAGCAGTTCTTC. Protein: CASKSTVAMSYNEQFF.

This clone has more than one count but fewer than ten. The chain has TRBV11-3 and TRBJ2-7; no reliable D call. V lost 4 bases and J 4 bases, leaving 8 bases between the germline ends. This CDR3 has 12 amino acids. Germline V gene data show CDR1 as SGHNT and CDR2 as YENEEA. CDR3 sequence: CASSSHRYEQYF. CDR3 bases: TGTGCCAGCAGCTCTCACCGGTACGAGCAGTACTTC.

The genes are TRBV24-1 and TRBJ2-6; D is undetermined. This CDR3 spans 18 amino acids. Trimming pared 1 base from V and 2 bases from J, leaving 14 bases between. The V gene's germline CDR1 is KGHDR and CDR2 SFDVKD. The CDR3 DNA reads TGTGCCACCAGTGATTTCCGGCTCAGAAGTGCTGGGGCCAACGTCCTGACTTTC. Translation gives CATSDFRLRSAGANVLTF.

The V and J genes are TRBV4-1 and TRBJ2-3, with TRBD2 matching 8 bases. This CDR3 is built from 15 residues. The junction had 3 bases not matched to a gene; V was cut back by 4 bases and J by 0 bases. Germline CDR1 and CDR2: MGHRA and YSYEKL. This CDR3 reads CASSRREASTDTQYF. The CDR3 DNA sequence: TGCGCCAGCAGCCGGCGGGAGGCCAGCACAGATACGCAGTATTTT.

This CDR3 is CASTGPGSYEQYF. The CDR3, as DNA: TGTGCCAGCACCGGGCCGGGCTCCTACGAGCAGTACTTC. The chain is built from TRBV6-5 and TRBJ2-7; D is unresolved. This CDR3 region has 13 residues. V lost 7 bases and J 0 bases, leaving 10 bases between the germline ends. Germline lookup yields CDR1 MNHEY and CDR2 SVGAGI.

The chain links TRBV10-2 to TRBJ2-7, with D uncertain. Germline assignment: CDR1 WSHSY and CDR2 SAAADI. Trimming removed 4 bases at V and 7 bases at J, with 11 bases between. The CDR3 runs to 12 residues. CDR3 region: CASSVALGEQYF. CDR3 nucleotides: TGCGCCAGCAGTGTGGCTCTGGGGGAGCAGTACTTC.

The chain has TRBV6-8 and TRBJ2-7; 13 bases agree with TRBD2. This CDR3 is 16 amino acids long. In germline, CDR1 is MNHGY, CDR2 SAAAGT. The V segment lost 0 bases and the J segment 4 bases; nucleotides outside the gene matches: 3. The CDR3 nucleotides are TGTGCCAGCAGTTACTCGACGGGACTAGCGGGATACGAGCAGTACTTC. This codes for CASSYSTGLAGYEQYF.

The chain recombines TRBV10-1 with TRBJ2-1, with a possible D match to TRBD2 (7 bases). Deletions cut 9 bases from V and 4 bases from J, with 13 bases between. Germline V lookup: CDR1 WNHNN, CDR2 SYGVQD (reference sequence). The CDR3 has 13 residues. The chain's CDR3 is CARTRGQYNEQFF. The CDR3 region has the DNA TGCGCCAGAACGCGGGGGCAGTACAATGAGCAGTTCTTC.

Sample share makes this clone medium-sized. This chain connects TRBV29-1 to TRBJ1-2; no definite D call. V was cut by 2 bases and J by 2 bases, with 3 bases left in between. The CDR3 has 11 residues. Germline assignment: CDR1 SQVTM and CDR2 ANQGSEA. The CDR3 region is CSVEQNYGYTF. For the CDR3, the DNA is TGCAGCGTTGAACAGAACTATGGCTACACCTTC.

This rearrangement joins TRBV7-9 to TRBJ2-6; D remains unclear. Germline assignment: CDR1 SEHNR and CDR2 FQNEAQ (reference sequence). Trimming stripped 0 bases from V and 1 base from J, with 7 bases between. The CDR3 runs 16 residues. CDR3 in amino acids: CASSLAGSSGANVLTF. In DNA, the CDR3 is TGTGCCAGCAGCTTAGCCGGATCTTCTGGGGCCAACGTCCTGACTTTC.

The sample holds a few counts of this clone. The chain joins TRBV6-5 to TRBJ1-6; TRBD1 agrees at 9 bases. The germline gives CDR1 MNHEY, CDR2 SVGAGI. V dropped 5 bases and J dropped 6; count of bases not matched to a gene: 5. The CDR3 is made up of 15 amino acids. CDR3 nucleotides: TGTGCCAGCAGTACACCGGGACAGGGTAATTCACCCCTCCACTTT. Its translation is CASSTPGQGNSPLHF.

The chain combines TRBV11-2 with TRBJ2-2; weak D call: TRBD2 (5 bases). Trimming cost V 0 bases and J 4 bases, with 9 bases left between them. The germline V gene encodes CDR1 SGHAT and CDR2 FQNNGV. The CDR3 loop spans 15 amino acids. DNA for the CDR3: TGTGCCAGCAGCTTAGAGCAACTAGTCACCGGGGAGCTGTTTTTT. It specifies CASSLEQLVTGELFF.

By proportion, this clone is hyperexpanded. The CDR3 loop reads CASSPNSLSYGYTF. The CDR3 nucleotides read TGTGCCAGCTCACCTAACAGCCTTTCCTATGGCTACACCTTC. This chain uses TRBV18 with TRBJ1-2; D unresolved. Germline CDR1 KGHSH, CDR2 LQKENI. Trimming pared 3 bases from V and 4 bases from J, leaving 12 bases between. This CDR3 contains 14 residues.

This chain links TRBV4-2 with TRBJ2-5; unclear D gene. V was trimmed by 1 base and J by 2 bases, leaving 8 bases between them. CDR1 and CDR2 (germline): LGHNA, YNFKEQ. This CDR3 is 14 amino acids long. The CDR3 protein is CASSQVGSQETQYF. CDR3 bases: TGTGCCAGCAGCCAAGTTGGCAGTCAAGAGACCCAGTACTTC.

By share, this clone counts as large (0.1 to 1%). This rearrangement joins TRBV6-4 to TRBJ2-1; a possible D gene is TRBD2 (6 bases). The V end lost 6 bases, the J end lost 2 bases, and 17 bases lay between the germline ends. The CDR3 consists of 16 residues. The germline gives CDR1 MRHNA, CDR2 SNTAGT. Here the CDR3 DNA reads TGTGCCAGCAGCCCGGGGCGGCGGGAAACCTACAATGAGCAGTTCTTC. Encoded protein: CASSPGRRETYNEQFF.